This entry is about one TCR beta chain. The data were taken from a study of blood T cell repertoires in COVID-19. Profiled with immunoSEQ multiplex PCR; TCRdb holds only in-frame clones, not every one. The table includes roughly 66,000 clones, approximately 86% detected once. There are 15 residues in the CDR3. J lost 8 bases, V lost 2 bases, and 9 bases had no gene match. Germline values: CDR1 WNHNN, CDR2 SYGVQD (reference sequence). Sequencing used peripheral blood. This TCR was recovered from a man aged 55 to 70 with acute or convalescent COVID-19. This chain links TRBV10-1 with TRBJ1-1; TRBD1 aligns across 9 bases. CDR3 loop: CASSEARTGAAEAFF. The CDR3 DNA follows: TGCGCCAGCAGTGAGGCCCGGACAGGGGCAGCGGAAGCTTTCTTT.